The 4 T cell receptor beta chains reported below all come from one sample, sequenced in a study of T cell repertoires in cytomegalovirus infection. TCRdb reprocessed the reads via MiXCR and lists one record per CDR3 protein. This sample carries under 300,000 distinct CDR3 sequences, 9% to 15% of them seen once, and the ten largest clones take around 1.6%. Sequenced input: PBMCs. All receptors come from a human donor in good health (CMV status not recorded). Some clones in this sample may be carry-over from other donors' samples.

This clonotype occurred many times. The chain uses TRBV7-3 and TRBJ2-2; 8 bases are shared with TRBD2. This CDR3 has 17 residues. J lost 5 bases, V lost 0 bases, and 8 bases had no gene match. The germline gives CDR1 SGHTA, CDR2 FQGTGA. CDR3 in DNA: TGTGCCAGCAGCTTAACTCGGAGCGGGAGTAGGACCGGGGAGCTGTTTTTT. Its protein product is CASSLTRSGSRTGELFF.

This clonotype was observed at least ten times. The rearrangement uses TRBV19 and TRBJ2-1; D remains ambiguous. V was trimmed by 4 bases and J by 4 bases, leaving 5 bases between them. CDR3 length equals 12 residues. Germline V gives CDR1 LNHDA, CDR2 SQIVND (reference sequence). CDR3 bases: TGTGCCAGTAGTAAGGTGTACAATGAGCAGTTCTTC. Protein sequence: CASSKVYNEQFF.

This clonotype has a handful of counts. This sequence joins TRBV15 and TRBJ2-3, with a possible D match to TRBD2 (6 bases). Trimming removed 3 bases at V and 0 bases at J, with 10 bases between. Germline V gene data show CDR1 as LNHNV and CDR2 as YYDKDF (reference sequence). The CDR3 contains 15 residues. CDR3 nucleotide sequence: TGTGCCACCAGCAGGGACTACGAAAGCACAGATACGCAGTATTTT. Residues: CATSRDYESTDTQYF.

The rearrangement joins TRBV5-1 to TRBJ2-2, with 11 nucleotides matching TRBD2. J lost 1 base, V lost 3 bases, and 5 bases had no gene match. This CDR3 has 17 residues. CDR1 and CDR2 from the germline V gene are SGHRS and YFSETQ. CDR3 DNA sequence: TGCGCCAGCAGCTCGGGACTAGCGGTCGTGAACACCGGGGAGCTGTTTTTT. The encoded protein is CASSSGLAVVNTGELFF.